This T cell receptor beta chain came from a study of T cell changes during pregnancy in multiple sclerosis. V was clipped by 4 bases and J by 5 bases; unmatched bases: 7. CDR3 length equals 13 residues. CDR1 SQVTM and CDR2 ANQGSEA come from the germline V gene. Data came from immunoSEQ multiplex PCR; TCRdb stores just in-frame clones and leaves some out. In the table there are tens of thousands of clones, approximately 92% of which are singletons. This clone showed up just once. This receptor was obtained from a female donor with multiple sclerosis, enrolled in a pregnancy study. Sample: CD4+ T cells from peripheral blood mononuclear cells, taken in the third trimester of pregnancy. The chain couples TRBV29-1 to TRBJ2-7; 8 bases fit TRBD1. CDR3 DNA sequence: TGCAGCGTTGTAGCGGACAGGGAGGACGAGCAGTACTTC. It is translated as CSVVADREDEQYF.